These 24 T cell receptor beta chains share one sample of origin, sequenced in a study of TIL therapy for anti-PD-1-resistant metastatic lung cancer. Time point described: pre-treatment sample, taken before nivolumab and TIL therapy. Tumor tissue came from excised metastases, mostly pleural nodules or supraclavicular lymph nodes. The libraries were made with immunoSEQ v3. Data came from immunoSEQ multiplex PCR; TCRdb stores just in-frame clones and leaves some out. The sample yields 7,000 to 8,000 clones, about 61% seen once. This material consisted of tumor tissue, taken at baseline. The receptors come from a person between 30 and 80 years old with non-small cell lung cancer.

V gene TRBV29-1 combines with J gene TRBJ2-5; D gene unclear. CDR1 and CDR2 (germline): SQVTM, ANQGSEA. V lost 6 bases and J lost 0, with 11 bases in between. The CDR3 consists of 13 residues. The CDR3 reads CSVLIWDQETQYF. The CDR3 DNA follows: TGCAGCGTCTTGATCTGGGACCAAGAGACCCAGTACTTC.

This sequence joins TRBV5-6 and TRBJ2-3; 10 nucleotides line up with TRBD2. Germline assignment: CDR1 SGHDT and CDR2 YYEEEE. The CDR3 length is 16 residues. Unmatched junction bases numbered 8, after V lost 1 base and J lost 6 bases. The CDR3 DNA is TGTGCCAGCAGCTTGCTAACTAGCGGGGTTGGGGATACGCAGTATTTT. Translation gives CASSLLTSGVGDTQYF.

The chain combines TRBV2 with TRBJ2-2; D gene unclear. This CDR3 contains 14 residues. V gave up 3 bases and J gave up 8 bases, with 13 bases separating them. Germline-derived CDR1 and CDR2 are SNHLY and FYNNEI. The CDR3 spells CASSEGNRLGELFF. The CDR3 coding sequence is TGTGCCAGCAGTGAGGGAAACCGATTAGGGGAGCTGTTTTTT.

The chain combines TRBV5-4 with TRBJ2-2, with D perhaps given as TRBD1 or TRBD2 (5 bases each). Trimming took 1 base from V and 7 from J, leaving 17 bases between them. Looked up from germline, CDR1 is SGHNT and CDR2 is YYREEE (reference sequence). This CDR3 has 16 amino acids. The CDR3 DNA reads as TGTGCCAGCAGCTTGAACAGGAAGGGACCCGACGGGGAGCTGTTTTTT. Translating it yields CASSLNRKGPDGELFF.

The V gene is TRBV7-2, the J gene TRBJ1-6, with 11 bases fitting TRBD1. With 4 bases clipped from V and 10 bases from J, the junction kept 3 bases outside the gene matches. The germline V gene has CDR1 SGHTA and CDR2 FQGNSA. The CDR3 extends over 14 amino acids. The DNA for the CDR3 is TGTGCCAGCAGCTCGGGACAGGGGGGCTCACCCCTCCACTTT. Translating it yields CASSSGQGGSPLHF.

This chain connects TRBV5-1 to TRBJ2-2, with D tentatively TRBD2 (6 bases). V lost 6 bases to trimming and J lost 5 bases, with 17 bases between them. The CDR3 sequence is 15 residues long. CDR1 and CDR2 from the germline V gene are SGHRS and YFSETQ. CDR3 loop: CASNEPSGGTGELFF. Here the CDR3 DNA reads TGCGCCAGCAACGAGCCCAGCGGAGGGACCGGGGAGCTGTTTTTT. Complete variable domain (other parts from reference TRBV5-1 and TRBJ2-2): KAGVTQTPRYLIKTRGQQVTLSCSPISGHRSVSWYQQTPGQGLQFLFEYFSETQRNKGNFPGRFSGRQFSNSRSEMNVSTLELGDSALYLCASNEPSGGTGELFFGEGSRLTVL.

V usage is TRBV4-2 and J usage is TRBJ1-1; D is uncertain. This CDR3 spans 15 amino acids. The V gene lost 1 base and the J gene lost 1 base, with 10 bases spanning the gap. The germline V gene encodes CDR1 LGHNA and CDR2 YNFKEQ. The CDR3 region is CASSQGLRENTEAFF. The CDR3 region has the DNA TGTGCCAGCAGCCAAGGGCTAAGGGAGAACACTGAAGCTTTCTTT.

V and J are TRBV3-1 (or the pseudogene TRBV3-2) and TRBJ2-3; possibly TRBD2 for D (6 bases). CDR3 length equals 14 residues. The V gene lost 4 bases and the J gene lost 0 bases, with 8 bases spanning the gap. CDR1 is LGHDT and CDR2 is YNNKEL in the germline V gene (reference sequence). The CDR3 reads CASSRDSSTDTQYF. In DNA form, the CDR3 reads TGTGCCAGCAGCCGGGACTCCAGCACAGATACGCAGTATTTT.

The chain links TRBV4-2 to TRBJ1-2; D unresolved. Germline V CDR1 and CDR2: LGHNA, YNFKEQ. The V gene lost 4 bases and the J gene lost 5 bases, with 5 bases spanning the gap. The CDR3 is made up of 11 amino acids. CDR3: CASSRLYGYTF. DNA for the CDR3: TGTGCCAGCAGCCGACTGTATGGCTACACCTTC.

The chain uses TRBV7-2 and TRBJ2-1; 10 positions agree with TRBD2. The V gene end was trimmed by 3 bases and the J gene end by 3 bases; junction bases not matched to a gene: 5. The CDR3 loop spans 16 amino acids. Per germline, CDR1 SGHTA and CDR2 FQGNSA. CDR3 bases: TGTGCCAGCAGCTTCAGCGGGGGGGCCCTCTACAATGAGCAGTTCTTC. Its protein product is CASSFSGGALYNEQFF.

The chain combines TRBV19 with TRBJ2-7, with D maybe TRBD2 (7 bases). The germline CDR1 and CDR2 sequences are LNHDA and SQIVND (reference sequence). The CDR3 loop spans 18 amino acids. Trimming left V 2 bases short and J 0 bases short, with 20 bases between. In nucleotides, the CDR3 is TGTGCCAGTAGTATAAGTGGAGGGGGGGACACCAGCTCCTACGAGCAGTACTTC. Protein sequence: CASSISGGGDTSSYEQYF.

This sequence joins TRBV29-1 and TRBJ2-5; D is undetermined. V lost 2 bases, J lost 3 bases, and 10 bases lay in between. Germline CDR1 and CDR2: SQVTM and ANQGSEA. The CDR3 sequence is 13 residues long. The CDR3 spells CSVESVAKETQYF. In nucleotides, the CDR3 is TGCAGCGTTGAATCAGTGGCAAAAGAGACCCAGTACTTC.

The rearrangement uses TRBV6-2 or TRBV6-3 and TRBJ1-1; 8 bases agree with TRBD1. The germline V gene encodes CDR1 MNHEY and CDR2 SVGEGT. The CDR3 sequence is 15 residues long. V dropped 5 bases and J dropped 8; count of bases not matched to a gene: 13. CDR3 in amino acids: CASSAQGLGQVEAFF. In nucleotides, the CDR3 is TGTGCCAGCAGTGCGCAAGGTCTGGGACAGGTAGAAGCTTTCTTT.

The chain combines TRBV27 with TRBJ1-3, with 8 bases aligning to TRBD1. The CDR3 contains 15 residues. The germline CDR1 and CDR2 sequences are MNHEY and SMNVEV (reference sequence). The J segment lost 2 bases and the V segment lost 7 bases, leaving 7 bases of the junction unmatched. The CDR3 coding sequence is TGTGCCAGCATGCGGACAGGGTCTACTGGAAACACCATATATTTT. Residues: CASMRTGSTGNTIYF.

The chain uses TRBV6-1 and TRBJ1-2; perhaps TRBD1 as D (6 bases). The CDR3 is 14 amino acids. The ends were cut back, 2 bases at V and 3 bases at J, with 10 bases in the middle. Looked up from germline, CDR1 is MNHNS and CDR2 is SASEGT. In DNA, the CDR3 is TGTGCCAGCAGTGAAAGCGGACAGTACTATGGCTACACCTTC. Protein product: CASSESGQYYGYTF.

The chain carries TRBV6-1 and TRBJ1-3; D is unclear. Germline CDR1 and CDR2: MNHNS and SASEGT. Deletions cut 1 base from V and 0 bases from J, with 7 bases between. This CDR3 comprises 15 residues. CDR3 coding DNA: TGTGCCAGCAGTGAAGAGGAGAGCTCTGGAAACACCATATATTTT. Translation gives CASSEEESSGNTIYF.

A remark on this clone: In the same sample, other DNA sequences code for this CDR3. The gene calls are TRBV6-4 and TRBJ2-3, with 12 bases aligning to TRBD2. V was pared by 3 bases and J by 0 bases, with 1 base of the junction left unmatched. This CDR3 comprises 16 residues. Germline values: CDR1 MRHNA, CDR2 SNTAGT. As DNA, the CDR3 is TGTGCCAGCAGTGATGGGACTAGCGGGAGCACAGATACGCAGTATTTT. It is translated as CASSDGTSGSTDTQYF.

The chain combines TRBV6-5 with TRBJ2-5; TRBD2 aligns across 9 bases. With V trimmed by 3 bases and J by 4 bases, 6 bases remained unmatched. The CDR3 is 15 amino acids. Germline CDR1 is MNHEY and CDR2 is SVGAGI. CDR3 sequence (DNA): TGTGCCAGCAGTTATGGGGCGGGGGGGCCAGAGACCCAGTACTTC. This gives the protein CASSYGAGGPETQYF.

The chain joins TRBV28 to TRBJ1-4; maybe TRBD1 (6 bases). V lost 3 bases and J lost 8, with 16 bases in between. Germline V gene data show CDR1 as MDHEN and CDR2 as SYDVKM. This CDR3 region has 15 residues. In nucleotides, the CDR3 is TGTGCCAGCAGTTTGTCCAGCGGGGGCCAGGAAAAACTGTTTTTT. Encoded protein: CASSLSSGGQEKLFF.

The rearrangement uses TRBV25-1 and TRBJ2-7; the match to TRBD1 covers 9 bases. There are 16 residues in the CDR3. The V segment lost 3 bases and the J segment 4 bases; nucleotides outside the gene matches: 10. Germline CDR1 is MGHDK and CDR2 is SYGVNS. For the CDR3, the DNA is TGTGCCAGCAGTGACGGGACAGGGCAGGGGGGGTACGAGCAGTACTTC. Translation: CASSDGTGQGGYEQYF.

The chain recombines TRBV9 with TRBJ1-1, with 10 bases that match TRBD1. Per the germline V gene, CDR1 is SGDLS and CDR2 is YYNGEE. V lost 1 base to trimming and J lost 4 bases; unmatched junction nucleotides: 1. The CDR3 totals 14 residues. This chain's CDR3 is CASSVRTGGTEAFF. The CDR3 DNA is TGTGCCAGCAGCGTACGGACAGGGGGCACTGAAGCTTTCTTT.

J is TRBJ2-7 and V is TRBV7-2; perhaps TRBD2 as D (5 bases). Between the trimmed V and J ends, which lost 3 bases and 3 bases, there was a span of 12 bases. From germline, CDR1 is SGHTA and CDR2 FQGNSA. CDR3 length: 14 residues. This chain's CDR3 is CASSFSRDDYEQYF. The CDR3 DNA reads TGTGCCAGCAGCTTCAGCCGGGATGACTACGAGCAGTACTTC.

This chain joins TRBV27 and TRBJ2-1; tentative D call: TRBD1 (5 bases). CDR1 is MNHEY and CDR2 is SMNVEV in the germline V gene (reference sequence). Trimming cost V 6 bases and J 0 bases, with 12 bases left between them. This CDR3 comprises 15 residues. CDR3 in DNA: TGTGCCAGCAGGCGGACATACAACTCCTACAATGAGCAGTTCTTC. It codes for CASRRTYNSYNEQFF.

Here the CDR3 DNA reads TGTGCCAGCTTCGGGACAGGGAGAGGAAACACCATATATTTT. Protein: CASFGTGRGNTIYF. V gene TRBV6-5 combines with J gene TRBJ1-3; 9 positions agree with TRBD1. The CDR3 has 14 residues. Germline trimming cut 8 bases from V and 4 bases from J; bases unmatched to any gene: 6. Germline-derived CDR1 and CDR2 are MNHEY and SVGAGI.